A single sample is the source of the 14 T cell receptor beta chains below, sequenced in a study of regulatory T cells in long-lasting Graves disease. Time point described: newly diagnosed GD, antithyroid drugs for less than 3 months. The TCR library was prepared using RNA isolated from PBMCs. HTBI primers from iRepertoire and Arm-PCR of CDR3 regions yielded the TCR beta libraries. MiXCR, run by TCRdb on the multiplex PCR reads, gives a single entry per CDR3 protein. The sample includes 550,000 to 650,000 distinct CDR3 sequences, about 16% of them seen just once. The same specimen was also included in a second study, on T cells in Graves' hyperthyroidism and ophthalmopathy.

The sequenced sample was peripheral blood mononuclear cells (PBMCs), obtained at new diagnosis, from a patient treated with antithyroid drugs. All receptors come from a man in his late teens or twenties with Graves disease.

The rearrangement uses TRBV7-6 and TRBJ2-7; 9 bases are a match to TRBD1. J was trimmed by 6 bases and V by 5 bases; bases with no gene match: 8. This CDR3 has 14 residues. Germline-derived CDR1 and CDR2 are SGHVS and FNYEAQ. CDR3 region: CASSQDRGRSEQYF. DNA for the CDR3: TGTGCCAGCAGCCAGGACAGGGGACGGAGCGAGCAGTACTTC.

The chain joins TRBV27 to TRBJ2-7; 10 positions agree with TRBD1. Losses at the gene ends were 5 bases for V and 4 bases for J; bases not matched to a gene: 8. CDR3 length: 15 amino acids. Germline-derived CDR1 and CDR2 are MNHEY and SMNVEV (reference sequence). DNA of the CDR3: TGTGCCAGCAGTCCAATCACGGGACAGGGGTACGAGCAGTACTTC. Translating gives CASSPITGQGYEQYF.

This clonotype appeared a few times. This sequence joins TRBV4-1 and TRBJ2-7; perhaps TRBD1 as D (5 bases). The V end was cut by 3 bases, the J end by 6 bases, with 15 bases between. The germline V gene has CDR1 MGHRA and CDR2 YSYEKL. The CDR3 totals 14 residues. CDR3 in amino acids: CASSQVIDRGEQYF. DNA of the CDR3: TGCGCCAGCAGCCAGGTAATCGACAGAGGCGAGCAGTACTTC.

This clonotype showed up many times. The chain joins TRBV2 to TRBJ2-7; D possibly corresponds to TRBD2 (6 bases). This CDR3 comprises 12 residues. Germline loops: CDR1 SNHLY, CDR2 FYNNEI. Trimming pared 6 bases from V and 5 bases from J, leaving 11 bases between. CDR3 nucleotides: TGTGCCAGCAGGACTAGAGGTAACGAGCAGTACTTC. Protein sequence: CASRTRGNEQYF. Using reference TRBV2 and TRBJ2-7 for the parts outside the CDR3, the full variable domain is EPEVTQTPSHQVTQMGQEVILRCVPISNHLYFYWYRQILGQKVEFLVSFYNNEISEKSEIFDDQFSVERPDGSNFTLKIRSTKLEDSAMYFCASRTRGNEQYFGPGTRLTVT.

This clonotype was recorded at least ten times. The chain links TRBV3-1 to TRBJ2-7; 9 bases match TRBD1. Trimming cost V 1 base and J 6 bases; bases outside gene matches: 7. The CDR3 totals 15 residues. Germline V gene data show CDR1 as LGHDT and CDR2 as YNNKEL (reference sequence). The CDR3 reads CASSQAGQGGSEQYF. The CDR3 DNA is TGTGCCAGCAGCCAAGCGGGACAGGGAGGGAGCGAGCAGTACTTC.

This clonotype has a handful of counts. The genes are TRBV2 and TRBJ2-1; TRBD2 aligns across 10 bases. In germline, CDR1 is SNHLY, CDR2 FYNNEI. The CDR3 sequence is 16 residues long. J gave up 9 bases and V 7 bases, and 15 bases lay outside the gene matches. In nucleotides, the CDR3 is TGTGCCAGCAACCCTGGTTGGCTAGCGGGAGTGGCTGAGCAGTTCTTC. Its translation is CASNPGWLAGVAEQFF.

This clonotype was observed at least ten times. This chain uses TRBV9 with TRBJ2-1; unclear D gene. Trimming removed 4 bases from V and 10 bases from J, with 12 bases in between. The CDR3 is 12 residues long. Per germline, CDR1 SGDLS and CDR2 YYNGEE. This CDR3 is CASSHNAREQFF. In nucleotides, the CDR3 is TGTGCCAGCAGCCATAATGCGCGCGAGCAGTTCTTC.

Many counts were recorded for this clonotype. V and J are TRBV18 and TRBJ2-5; TRBD2 agrees at 11 bases. Germline CDR1 and CDR2: KGHSH and LQKENI. The CDR3 loop spans 14 amino acids. The V gene end was trimmed by 8 bases and the J gene end by 2 bases; junction bases not matched to a gene: 4. This CDR3 is CASSGTSGQETQYF. The CDR3 coding sequence is TGTGCCAGCAGTGGGACTAGCGGACAAGAGACCCAGTACTTC.

V is TRBV6-2 or TRBV6-3 and J is TRBJ2-1; possibly TRBD2 for D (6 bases). CDR3 size: 18 residues. Germline CDR1 reads MNHEY; CDR2 reads SVGEGT. V was pared by 0 bases and J by 8 bases, with 23 bases between. The CDR3 DNA reads TGTGCCAGCAGTTACTCAGAAACTAGCAGGAGTTCTGGCGATGAGCAGTTCTTC. Protein sequence: CASSYSETSRSSGDEQFF.

The sample holds a few counts of this clonotype. CDR3 nucleotides: TGTGCCAGTAGTACGATGAAAGGGAGCCATCAGCCCCAGCATTTT. Residues: CASSTMKGSHQPQHF. The V gene is TRBV19, the J gene TRBJ1-5; D is undetermined. The CDR3 has 15 amino acids. Germline V lookup: CDR1 LNHDA, CDR2 SQIVND (reference sequence). The V end was cut by 4 bases, the J end by 5 bases, with 15 bases between.

The gene calls are TRBV5-4 and TRBJ1-2; D call uncertain. Per the germline V gene, CDR1 is SGHNT and CDR2 is YYREEE (reference sequence). The CDR3 totals 14 residues. V was trimmed by 7 bases and J by 8 bases, leaving 21 bases between them. The DNA for the CDR3 is TGTGCCAGCGGAAGGCCCGAAGGGTCTTACGGCTACACCTTC. Protein sequence: CASGRPEGSYGYTF.

There are many counts of this clonotype. The rearrangement joins TRBV7-2 to TRBJ2-7, with TRBD1 as a possible D gene (6 bases). The CDR3 loop spans 15 amino acids. V shed 5 bases and J shed 2 bases, with 16 bases lying between them. CDR1 and CDR2 from the germline V gene are SGHTA and FQGNSA. The CDR3 DNA sequence: TGTGCCAGCAGCCGTAACAGGGACGCCGCCTACGAGCAGTACTTC. Protein: CASSRNRDAAYEQYF.

This clonotype appeared a few times. This chain uses TRBV20-1 with TRBJ2-5, with 7 bases that match TRBD2. V gave up 3 bases and J gave up 5 bases; unmatched junction bases: 6. Germline assignment: CDR1 DFQATT and CDR2 SNEGSKA (reference sequence). The CDR3 totals 13 residues. This chain's CDR3 is CSARGVGGETQYF. The DNA of the CDR3 is TGCAGTGCTAGGGGTGTCGGGGGGGAGACCCAGTACTTC.

This chain links TRBV3-1 with TRBJ2-1; perhaps D is TRBD1 or TRBD2 (5 bases each). In germline, CDR1 is LGHDT, CDR2 YNNKEL (reference sequence). The V end was cut by 5 bases, the J end by 3 bases, with 14 bases between. This CDR3 comprises 15 residues. DNA for the CDR3: TGTGCCAGCAGCAAATCGGGGACGGGCTACAATGAGCAGTTCTTC. It yields the protein CASSKSGTGYNEQFF.